Presented here are 12 T cell receptor beta chains from one specimen sequenced in a study of T cells in Graves' hyperthyroidism and ophthalmopathy. RNA transcripts provided the source from which TCR beta CDR3 regions were amplified. The primer set for the first-round RT-PCR of the TCR CDR3 was HTBI. TCRdb ran MiXCR on the multiplex PCR reads and lists one entry per CDR3 protein. Of 550,000 to 850,000 distinct CDR3 sequences listed, roughly a sixth were seen once; the top ten hold roughly a sixth. The sequenced sample consisted of blood. The receptors were gathered from a woman in her 50s with Graves' hyperthyroidism that later progressed to Graves' ophthalmopathy.

This clonotype appeared many times. V gene TRBV15 combines with J gene TRBJ1-4, with 8 bases fitting TRBD1. J gave up 3 bases and V 4 bases, and 10 bases lay outside the gene matches. Per the germline V gene, CDR1 is LNHNV and CDR2 is YYDKDF (reference sequence). The CDR3 sequence is 17 residues long. This chain's CDR3 is CATSKPYPTGANEKLFF. In nucleotides, the CDR3 is TGTGCCACCAGCAAACCGTACCCGACAGGGGCTAATGAAAAACTGTTTTTT.

There are a few counts of this clonotype. This rearrangement joins TRBV5-4 to TRBJ2-5; TRBD1 matches at 9 bases. The V gene's germline CDR1 is SGHNT and CDR2 YYREEE (reference sequence). The CDR3 length is 16 residues. The junction had 11 bases not matched to a gene; V was cut back by 4 bases and J by 4 bases. The CDR3 loop reads CASSRMTGGFIETQYF. The CDR3 DNA reads as TGTGCCAGCAGCCGTATGACAGGGGGATTTATAGAGACCCAGTACTTC.

The chain links TRBV6-2 or TRBV6-3 to TRBJ2-2, with TRBD1 identical over 7 bases. Trimming took 2 bases from V and 0 from J; bases not matched to a gene: 3. Germline assignment: CDR1 MNHEY and CDR2 SVGEGT. The CDR3 totals 16 residues. The CDR3 loop reads CASSYRDSANTGELFF. In nucleotides, the CDR3 is TGTGCCAGCAGTTACCGGGACAGCGCGAACACCGGGGAGCTGTTTTTT.

In its sample, this clonotype was seen many times. The V gene is TRBV12-3 or TRBV12-4, the J gene TRBJ2-1; D might be TRBD1 (6 bases). The length of the CDR3 is 15 residues. Between the trimmed V and J ends, which lost 5 bases and 4 bases, there was a span of 15 bases. CDR3 nucleotides: TGTGCCAGCAGTAACACCGGGACACATTACAATGAGCAGTTCTTC. Amino acids: CASSNTGTHYNEQFF.

This clonotype was observed a few times. The chain combines TRBV6-2 or TRBV6-3 with TRBJ2-3, with 10 bases aligning to TRBD1. Germline V gives CDR1 MNHEY, CDR2 SVGEGT. After removal of 6 bases from V and 6 bases from J, the junction contained 3 bases not matched to a gene. The CDR3 runs 13 residues. This CDR3 is CASSDRGLDTQYF. CDR3 bases: TGTGCCAGCAGCGACAGGGGGCTGGATACGCAGTATTTT.

The chain joins TRBV20-1 to TRBJ1-5, with D possibly being TRBD1 (6 bases). The CDR3 has 13 residues. The V and J ends lost 6 bases and 9 bases respectively, with 18 bases between them. Germline values: CDR1 DFQATT, CDR2 SNEGSKA (reference sequence). Written as DNA, the CDR3 is TGCAGTGCGAGTATGACAGGAGATCGGCCCCAGCATTTT. The encoded protein is CSASMTGDRPQHF.

This clonotype has a handful of counts. This chain uses TRBV30 with TRBJ1-6; D remains ambiguous. CDR3 size: 17 residues. Germline V gene lookup returns CDR1 GTSNPN and CDR2 SVGIG (reference sequence). Trimming stripped 3 bases from V and 0 bases from J, with 15 bases between. As DNA, the CDR3 is TGTGCCTGGAGCGGCGGCGGCAGGAGCTCCTATAATTCACCCCTCCACTTT. Protein product: CAWSGGGRSSYNSPLHF.

This clonotype appeared a few times. This chain links TRBV20-1 with TRBJ2-5, with a weak D call TRBD1 (6 bases). CDR1 and CDR2 from the germline V gene are DFQATT and SNEGSKA (reference sequence). The length of the CDR3 is 11 residues. V lost 6 bases to trimming and J lost 5 bases, with 10 bases between them. This chain's CDR3 is CSAPQGETQYF. The DNA of the CDR3 is TGCAGTGCGCCCCAGGGGGAGACCCAGTACTTC.

In this sample, this clonotype turned up many times. The rearrangement uses TRBV12-3 or TRBV12-4 and TRBJ1-5; D call uncertain. The V end lost 7 bases, the J end lost 6 bases, and 10 bases lay between the germline ends. The length of the CDR3 is 12 residues. CDR3 sequence reads: CASMLGSQPQHF. CDR3 DNA: TGTGCCAGCATGCTGGGAAGTCAGCCCCAGCATTTT.

In its sample, this clonotype was seen a few times. The V gene is TRBV6-2 or TRBV6-3, the J gene TRBJ2-1, with a possible D match to TRBD1 (6 bases). The CDR3 contains 15 residues. The V gene's germline CDR1 is MNHEY and CDR2 SVGEGT. Trimming took 6 bases from V and 3 from J, leaving 15 bases between them. This chain's CDR3 is CASRPLEGDYNEQFF. CDR3 coding DNA: TGTGCCAGCAGACCTCTTGAGGGGGACTACAATGAGCAGTTCTTC.

This clonotype was recorded many times. The rearrangement links TRBV7-3 to TRBJ2-1; D is perhaps TRBD2 (5 bases). Germline CDR1 reads SGHTA; CDR2 reads FQGTGA. The CDR3 is 16 residues long. V lost 3 bases and J 0 bases, leaving 12 bases between the germline ends. In nucleotides, the CDR3 is TGTGCCAGCAGCTTGGACTTTTCTGGCTCCTACAATGAGCAGTTCTTC. Protein product: CASSLDFSGSYNEQFF.

This clonotype was picked up a small number of times. The chain couples TRBV6-2 or TRBV6-3 to TRBJ2-5, with D perhaps TRBD1 (6 bases). The germline V gene encodes CDR1 MNHEY and CDR2 SVGEGT. Trimming took off 8 bases at V and 1 base at J, with 14 bases between the two ends. The CDR3 extends over 14 amino acids. The chain's CDR3 is CASRRRGGQETQYF. CDR3 DNA sequence: TGTGCCAGCCGCAGGCGAGGGGGCCAAGAGACCCAGTACTTC.